The 3 T cell receptor beta chains reported below all come from one sample, sequenced in a study of beta chain features in type 1 diabetes. cDNA synthesis used the whole RNA isolate, giving expressed TCRB sequences. Assay: immunoSEQ multiplex PCR; the TCRdb copy retains only in-frame clones and omits some. Here the sample spans approximately 140,000 clones, 9% to 10% being singletons. Sequences were obtained from central memory CD4+ T cells from blood. All receptors derive from a woman aged 40 to 49 in good health.

This clone has only a few counts. The chain links TRBV2 to TRBJ1-2; 8 bases align to TRBD1. J gave up 6 bases and V 11 bases, and 14 bases lay outside the gene matches. The CDR3 totals 14 residues. Germline CDR1 and CDR2: SNHLY and FYNNEI. In nucleotides, the CDR3 is TGTGCCGCCGGACGACAGGGGCAGGGGGATGGCTACACCTTC. Its protein is CAAGRQGQGDGYTF.

This clone was seen only a few times. The chain uses TRBV5-1 and TRBJ1-4, with 7 bases aligning to TRBD1. Germline V lookup: CDR1 SGHRS, CDR2 YFSETQ. J gave up 6 bases and V 4 bases, and 6 bases lay outside the gene matches. The CDR3 length is 14 residues. The CDR3 region has the DNA TGCGCCAGCAGCACGGGACAGCGGGATGAAAAACTGTTTTTT. It is translated as CASSTGQRDEKLFF.

The V call is TRBV29-1, the J call TRBJ2-5; 7 bases align to TRBD2. V shed 6 bases, J shed 11 bases, and the junction held 12 bases outside the gene matches. Germline-derived CDR1 and CDR2 are SQVTM and ANQGSEA. The CDR3 loop spans 12 amino acids. CDR3 protein: CSVSVVAGEQYF. The CDR3 DNA reads as TGCAGCGTGTCTGTTGTGGCGGGAGAGCAGTACTTC. Combining the CDR3 with reference TRBV29-1 and TRBJ2-5 gives the whole variable domain SAVISQKPSRDICQRGTSLTIQCQVDSQVTMMFWYRQQPGQSLTLIATANQGSEATYESGFVIDKFPISRPNLTFSTLTVSNMSPEDSSIYLCSVSVVAGEQYFGPGTRLLVL.